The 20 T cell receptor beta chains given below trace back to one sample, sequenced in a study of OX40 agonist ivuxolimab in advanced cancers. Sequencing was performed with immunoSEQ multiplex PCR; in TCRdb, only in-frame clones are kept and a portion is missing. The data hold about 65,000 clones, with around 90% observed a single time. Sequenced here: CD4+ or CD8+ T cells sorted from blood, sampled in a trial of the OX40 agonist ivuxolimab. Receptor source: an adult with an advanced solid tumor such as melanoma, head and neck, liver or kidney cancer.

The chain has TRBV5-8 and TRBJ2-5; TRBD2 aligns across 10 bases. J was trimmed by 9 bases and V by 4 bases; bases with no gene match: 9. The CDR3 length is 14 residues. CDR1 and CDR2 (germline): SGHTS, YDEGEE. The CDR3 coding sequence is TGTGCCAGCAGCGCAGCGGGAGGGTGGGAGGCCCAGTACTTC. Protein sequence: CASSAAGGWEAQYF.

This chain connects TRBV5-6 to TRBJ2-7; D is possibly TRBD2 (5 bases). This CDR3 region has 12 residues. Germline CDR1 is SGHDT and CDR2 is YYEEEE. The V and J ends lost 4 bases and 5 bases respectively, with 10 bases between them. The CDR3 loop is CASSRGKNEQYF. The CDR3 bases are TGTGCCAGCAGCCGAGGGAAGAACGAGCAGTACTTC.

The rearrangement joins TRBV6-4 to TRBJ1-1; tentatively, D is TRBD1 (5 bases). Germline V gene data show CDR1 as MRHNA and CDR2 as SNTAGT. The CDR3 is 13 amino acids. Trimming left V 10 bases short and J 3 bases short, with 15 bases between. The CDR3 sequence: CAKVPQGHTEAFF. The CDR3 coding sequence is TGTGCCAAGGTACCTCAGGGCCACACTGAAGCTTTCTTT.

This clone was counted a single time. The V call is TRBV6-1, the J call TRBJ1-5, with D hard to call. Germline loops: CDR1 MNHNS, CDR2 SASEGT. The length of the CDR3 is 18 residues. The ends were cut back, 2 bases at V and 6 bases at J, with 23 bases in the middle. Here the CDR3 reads CASSENVSRGSTGQPQHF. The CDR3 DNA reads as TGTGCCAGCAGTGAAAATGTTAGCCGGGGTTCGACGGGTCAGCCCCAGCATTTT.

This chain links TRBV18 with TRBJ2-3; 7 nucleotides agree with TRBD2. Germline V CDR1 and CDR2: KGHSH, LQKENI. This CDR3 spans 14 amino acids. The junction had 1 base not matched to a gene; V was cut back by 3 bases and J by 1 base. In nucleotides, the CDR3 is TGTGCCAGCTCACCGGGAGGGGGCACAGATACGCAGTATTTT. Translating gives CASSPGGGTDTQYF.

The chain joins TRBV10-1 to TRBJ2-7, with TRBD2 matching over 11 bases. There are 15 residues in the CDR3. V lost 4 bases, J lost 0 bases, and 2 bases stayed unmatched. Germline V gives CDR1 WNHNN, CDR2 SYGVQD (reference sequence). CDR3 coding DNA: TGCGCCAGCAGTGGTAGCGGGGGGGCCTCCTACGAGCAGTACTTC. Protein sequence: CASSGSGGASYEQYF.

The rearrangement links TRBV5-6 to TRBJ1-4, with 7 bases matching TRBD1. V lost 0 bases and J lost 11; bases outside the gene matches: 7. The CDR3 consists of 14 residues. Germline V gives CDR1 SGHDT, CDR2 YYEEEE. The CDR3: CASSLVVGTAKLFF. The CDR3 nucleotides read TGTGCCAGCAGCTTGGTGGTGGGGACAGCCAAACTGTTTTTT. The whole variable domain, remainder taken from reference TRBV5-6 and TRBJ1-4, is DAGVTQSPTHLIKTRGQQVTLRCSPKSGHDTVSWYQQALGQGPQFIFQYYEEEERQRGNFPDRFSGHQFPNYSSELNVNALLLGDSALYLCASSLVVGTAKLFFGSGTQLSVL.

CDR3 in amino acids: CASSVATRGAAGNTIYF. CDR3 nucleotides: TGTGCCAGCAGCGTAGCTACTAGGGGAGCAGCGGGAAACACCATATATTTT. This chain connects TRBV9 to TRBJ1-3; TRBD1 might be the D (5 bases). V was cut by 0 bases and J by 4 bases, with 17 bases left in between. Germline CDR1 reads SGDLS; CDR2 reads YYNGEE. The CDR3 contains 17 residues. Full variable domain (remainder filled in from reference TRBV9 and TRBJ1-3): DSGVTQTPKHLITATGQRVTLRCSPRSGDLSVYWYQQSLDQGLQFLIQYYNGEERAKGNILERFSAQQFPDLHSELNLSSLELGDSALYFCASSVATRGAAGNTIYFGEGSWLTVV.

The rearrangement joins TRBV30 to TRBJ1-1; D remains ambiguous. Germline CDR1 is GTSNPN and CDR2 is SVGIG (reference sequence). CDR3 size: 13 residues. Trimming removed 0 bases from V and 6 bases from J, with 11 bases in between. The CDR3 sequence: CAWSVGRSSEAFF. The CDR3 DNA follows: TGTGCCTGGAGTGTAGGTCGGAGCTCTGAAGCTTTCTTT.

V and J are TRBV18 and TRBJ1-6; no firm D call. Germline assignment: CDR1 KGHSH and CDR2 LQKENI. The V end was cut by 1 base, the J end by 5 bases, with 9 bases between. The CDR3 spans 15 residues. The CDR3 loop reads CASSPLDDNNSPLHF. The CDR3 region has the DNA TGTGCCAGCTCACCACTGGATGATAATAATTCACCCCTCCACTTT.

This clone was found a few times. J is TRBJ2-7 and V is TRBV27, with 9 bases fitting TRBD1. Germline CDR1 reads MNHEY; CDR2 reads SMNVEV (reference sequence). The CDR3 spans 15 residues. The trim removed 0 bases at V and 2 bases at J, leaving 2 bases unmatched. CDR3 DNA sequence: TGTGCCAGCAGTTTATCGAGACAGGGGGCCTACGAGCAGTACTTC. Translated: CASSLSRQGAYEQYF.

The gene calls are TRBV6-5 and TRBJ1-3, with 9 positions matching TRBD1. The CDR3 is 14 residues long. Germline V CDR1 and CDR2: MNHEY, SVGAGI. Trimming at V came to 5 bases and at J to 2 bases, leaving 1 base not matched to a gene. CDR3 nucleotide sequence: TGTGCCAGCAGTACAGGGGGCCCTGGAAACACCATATATTTT. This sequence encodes CASSTGGPGNTIYF.

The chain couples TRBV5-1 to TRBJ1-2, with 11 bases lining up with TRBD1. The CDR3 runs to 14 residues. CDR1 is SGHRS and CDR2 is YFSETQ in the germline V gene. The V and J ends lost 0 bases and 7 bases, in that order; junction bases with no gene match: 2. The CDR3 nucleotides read TGCGCCAGCAGCTTGGCAGGGACAGGGGGTGGCTACACCTTC. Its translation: CASSLAGTGGGYTF.

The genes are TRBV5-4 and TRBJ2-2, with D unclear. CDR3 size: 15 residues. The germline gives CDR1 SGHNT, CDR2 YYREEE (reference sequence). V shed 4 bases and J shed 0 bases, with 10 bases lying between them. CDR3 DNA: TGTGCCAGCAGCCTGGGGTATTCGAACACCGGGGAGCTGTTTTTT. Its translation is CASSLGYSNTGELFF. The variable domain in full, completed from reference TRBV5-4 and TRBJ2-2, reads ETGVTQSPTHLIKTRGQQVTLRCSSQSGHNTVSWYQQALGQGPQFIFQYYREEENGRGNFPPRFSGLQFPNYSSELNVNALELDDSALYLCASSLGYSNTGELFFGEGSRLTVL.

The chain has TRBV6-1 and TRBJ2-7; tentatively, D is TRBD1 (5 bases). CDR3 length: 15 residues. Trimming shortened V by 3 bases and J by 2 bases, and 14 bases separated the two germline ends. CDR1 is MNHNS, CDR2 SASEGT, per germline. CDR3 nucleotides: TGTGCCAGCAGTGACCCAGGGATTCCCCCCTACGAGCAGTACTTC. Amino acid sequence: CASSDPGIPPYEQYF.

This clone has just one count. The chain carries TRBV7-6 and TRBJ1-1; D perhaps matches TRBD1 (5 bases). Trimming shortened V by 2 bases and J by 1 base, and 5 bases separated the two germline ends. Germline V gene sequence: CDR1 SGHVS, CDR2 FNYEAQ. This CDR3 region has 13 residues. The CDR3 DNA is TGTGCCAGCAGCTTACAGGGGAACACTGAAGCTTTCTTT. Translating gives CASSLQGNTEAFF. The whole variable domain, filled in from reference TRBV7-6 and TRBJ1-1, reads GAGVSQSPRYKVTKRGQDVALRCDPISGHVSLYWYRQALGQGPEFLTYFNYEAQQDKSGLPNDRFSAERPEGSISTLTIQRTEQRDSAMYRCASSLQGNTEAFFGQGTRLTVV.

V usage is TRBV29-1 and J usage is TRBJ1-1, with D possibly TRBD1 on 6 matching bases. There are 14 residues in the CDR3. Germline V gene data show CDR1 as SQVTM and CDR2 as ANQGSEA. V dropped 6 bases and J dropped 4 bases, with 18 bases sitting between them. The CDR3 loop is CSVDHREVSTEAFF. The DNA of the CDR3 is TGCAGCGTGGACCACAGGGAAGTGTCCACTGAAGCTTTCTTT.

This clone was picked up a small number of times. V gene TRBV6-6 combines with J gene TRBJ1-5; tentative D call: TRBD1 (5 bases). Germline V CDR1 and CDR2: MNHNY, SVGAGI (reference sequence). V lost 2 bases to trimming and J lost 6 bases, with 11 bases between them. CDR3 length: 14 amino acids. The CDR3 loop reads CASSYRGEGQPQHF. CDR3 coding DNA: TGTGCCAGCAGTTACAGGGGAGAGGGTCAGCCCCAGCATTTT.

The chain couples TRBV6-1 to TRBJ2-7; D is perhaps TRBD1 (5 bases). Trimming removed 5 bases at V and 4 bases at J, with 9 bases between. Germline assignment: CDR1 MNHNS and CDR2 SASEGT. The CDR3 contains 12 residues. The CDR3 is CASSSGPYEQYF. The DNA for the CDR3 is TGTGCCAGCAGTTCAGGGCCTTACGAGCAGTACTTC.

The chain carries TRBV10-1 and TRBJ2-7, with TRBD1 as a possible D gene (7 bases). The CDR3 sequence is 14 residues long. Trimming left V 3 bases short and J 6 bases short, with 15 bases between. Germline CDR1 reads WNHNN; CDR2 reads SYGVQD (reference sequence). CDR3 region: CASSEGRRQGEQYF. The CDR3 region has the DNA TGCGCCAGCAGTGAAGGGAGGCGACAGGGCGAGCAGTACTTC.